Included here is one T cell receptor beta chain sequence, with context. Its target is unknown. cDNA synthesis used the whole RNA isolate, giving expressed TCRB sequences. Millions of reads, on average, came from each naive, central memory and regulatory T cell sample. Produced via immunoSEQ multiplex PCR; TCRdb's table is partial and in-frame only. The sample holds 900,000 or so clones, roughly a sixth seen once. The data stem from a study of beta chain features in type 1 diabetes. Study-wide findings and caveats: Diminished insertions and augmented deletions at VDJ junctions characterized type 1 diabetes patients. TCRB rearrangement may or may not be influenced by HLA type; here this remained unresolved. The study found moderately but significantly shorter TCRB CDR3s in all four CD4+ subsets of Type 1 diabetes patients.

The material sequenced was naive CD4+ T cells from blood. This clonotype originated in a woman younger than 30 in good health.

The CDR3 DNA is TGCGCCAGCAGCCAAGATCTGGGTCGGGAGCAGTACTTC. Protein: CASSQDLGREQYF. J is TRBJ2-7 and V is TRBV4-1, with no clear D. Per germline, CDR1 MGHRA and CDR2 YSYEKL. V was clipped by 0 bases and J by 7 bases, with 10 bases between them. This CDR3 region has 13 residues.